Sequencing of this T cell receptor beta chain was carried out in a study of blood T cell repertoires in COVID-19 (TCRdb year 2020). Concerning the study at large: The collaborator samples originated in the United States, Italy and Spain and spanned the acute and convalescent phases of COVID-19. The prospective study material was composed of cDNA or gDNA derived from T cells, B-cell-depleted T cells, or PBMCs. Subjects who had been exposed to COVID-19, were actively infected with it, or had recovered from it provided the deeply sampled blood TCRbeta repertoires that made up the dataset. The repertoires were released in a freely available public database meant as a resource for research on the immune response to SARS-CoV-2. Samples were obtained from the ongoing ImmuneRACE study (first 160 participants) and from about 1,300 subjects provided by 6 global collaborators. The sample metadata nearly always contained a de-identified subject ID, COVID-19 status, age in years and sex. Where available, HLA class I and class II types were taken from metadata supplied by the sample provider and were not determined by assay-based typing. Findings and caveats that apply to the study as a whole: The amount of clinical and demographic metadata varied by source and participant and was provided uncurated.

The cysteine opens and the phenylalanine closes a CDR3 of 14 amino acids. The only DNA kept is the CDR3, 42 bases in frame from the first base. CDR1 and CDR2, per the germline V gene, are MDHEN and SYDVKM. The germline ends are 13 bases apart after V is trimmed by 6 bases and J by 4 bases. Enrolling through a virtual design, the prospective study's participants ranged in age from about 18 to 89 years and lived across roughly 24 United States geographic areas. In the prospective study, participants were assigned to cohorts based on the clinical history participants reported in a screening survey and a study questionnaire. Exposed participants had been in contact, within 2 weeks of entering the study, with a person who had a PCR-confirmed or clinician-diagnosed case of COVID-19. Mobile phlebotomists in the prospective study collected whole blood, serum and a nasopharyngeal or oropharyngeal swab from every participant. Prospective study participants could optionally give additional blood draws and questionnaires over an approximately two-month period. Blood samples from the prospective study were shipped frozen or at room temperature prior to DNA extraction.

Details on this clone: Its specific antigen is unknown. Base qualities are not at hand, and no much larger clone is one base apart.

TCRbeta CDR3 regions were amplified from genomic DNA using the immunoSEQ Assay, a bias-controlled multiplex PCR. The original methods were these. The number of nucleated cells in each sample was estimated from the amplification of reference gene primers within the assay. Sequence reads were collapsed and filtered to measure the absolute abundance of every unique TCRbeta CDR3 rearrangement. For each sample, productive Simpson clonality was calculated as the square root of Simpson's diversity index over productive rearrangements. The table comes from immuneACCESS by way of TCRdb, which keeps in-frame sequences with V and J called. Part of the clones is missing from these tables; in studies checked, under half for an unresolved V gene and the rest for unknown reasons. D and trimming come from the DNA, and the V and J calls and clone size come from that table. The sample yields about 350,000 clones; almost 90% were counted once. Over 1% of the sample goes to the ten largest clones.

Sequencing was done on a sample of PBMCs or T cells enriched from blood (not recorded which). The sequence was obtained from a woman younger than 45 who had been exposed to COVID-19. Here the chain combines TRBV28 and TRBJ1-5; D gene: possibly TRBD1, on 5 matching bases. The CDR3 region: CASREGTYNQPQHF. DNA sequence: TGTGCCAGCAGGGAAGGGACTTATAATCAGCCCCAGCATTTT. Outside the CDR3, residues come from the reference TRBV28 and TRBJ1-5 proteins, so the full variable domain is: DVKVTQSSRYLVKRTGEKVFLECVQDMDHENMFWYRQDPGLGLRLIYFSYDVKMKEKGDIPEGYSVSREKKERFSLILESASTNQTSMYLCASREGTYNQPQHFGDGTRLSIL.